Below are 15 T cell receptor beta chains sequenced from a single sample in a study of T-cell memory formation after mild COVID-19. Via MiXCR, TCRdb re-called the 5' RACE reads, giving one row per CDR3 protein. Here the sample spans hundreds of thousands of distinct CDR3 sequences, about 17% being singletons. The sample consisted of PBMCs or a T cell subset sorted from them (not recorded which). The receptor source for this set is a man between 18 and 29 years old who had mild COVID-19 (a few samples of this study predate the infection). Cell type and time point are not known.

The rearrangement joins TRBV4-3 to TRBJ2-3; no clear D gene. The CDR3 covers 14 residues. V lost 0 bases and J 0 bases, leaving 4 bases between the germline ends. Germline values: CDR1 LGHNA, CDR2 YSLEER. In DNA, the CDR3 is TGCGCCAGCAGCCAAGAAGACAGCACAGATACGCAGTATTTT. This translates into CASSQEDSTDTQYF.

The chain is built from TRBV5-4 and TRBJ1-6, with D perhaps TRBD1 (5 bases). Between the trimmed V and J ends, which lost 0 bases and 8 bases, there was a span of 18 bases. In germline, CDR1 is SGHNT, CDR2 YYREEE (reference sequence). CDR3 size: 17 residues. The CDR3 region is CASSLGGLLGGDSPLHF. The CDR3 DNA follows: TGTGCCAGCAGCTTGGGGGGGTTACTCGGCGGAGATTCACCCCTCCACTTT. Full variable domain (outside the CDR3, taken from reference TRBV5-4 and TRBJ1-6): ETGVTQSPTHLIKTRGQQVTLRCSSQSGHNTVSWYQQALGQGPQFIFQYYREEENGRGNFPPRFSGLQFPNYSSELNVNALELDDSALYLCASSLGGLLGGDSPLHFGNGTRLTVT.

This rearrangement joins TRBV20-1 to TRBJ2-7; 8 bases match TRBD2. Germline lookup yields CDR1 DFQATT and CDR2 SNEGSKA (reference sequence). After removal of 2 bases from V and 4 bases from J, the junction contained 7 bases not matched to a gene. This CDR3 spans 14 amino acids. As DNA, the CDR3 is TGCAGTGCTAGACCCGTGACTAGCGCGTACGAGCAGTACTTC. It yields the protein CSARPVTSAYEQYF.

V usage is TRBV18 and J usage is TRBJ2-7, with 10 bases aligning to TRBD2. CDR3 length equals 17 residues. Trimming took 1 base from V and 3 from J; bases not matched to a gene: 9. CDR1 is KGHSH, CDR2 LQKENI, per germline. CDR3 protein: CASSPRRAGGRNYEQYV. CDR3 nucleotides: TGTGCCAGCTCACCACGGAGAGCGGGGGGGCGAAACTACGAGCAGTACGTC.

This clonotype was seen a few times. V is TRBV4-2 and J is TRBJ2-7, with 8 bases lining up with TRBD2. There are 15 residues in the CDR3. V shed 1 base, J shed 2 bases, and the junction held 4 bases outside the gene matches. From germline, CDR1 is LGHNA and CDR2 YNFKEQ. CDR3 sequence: CASSQGLAGTYEQYF. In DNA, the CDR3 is TGTGCCAGCAGCCAAGGGCTAGCGGGTACCTACGAGCAGTACTTC.

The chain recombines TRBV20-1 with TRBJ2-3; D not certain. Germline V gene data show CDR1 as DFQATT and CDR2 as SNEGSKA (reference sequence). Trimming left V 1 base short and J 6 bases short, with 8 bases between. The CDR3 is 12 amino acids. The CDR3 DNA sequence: TGCAGTGCTAGAGCGTCCGGGGATACGCAGTATTTT. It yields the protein CSARASGDTQYF.

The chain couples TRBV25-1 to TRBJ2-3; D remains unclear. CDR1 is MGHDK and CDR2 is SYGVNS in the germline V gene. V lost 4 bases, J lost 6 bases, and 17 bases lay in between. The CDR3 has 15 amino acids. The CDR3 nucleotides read TGTGCCAGCAGTGGCCTGACCACATCAAGTGATACGCAGTATTTT. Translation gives CASSGLTTSSDTQYF. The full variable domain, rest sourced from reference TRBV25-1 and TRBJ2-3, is EADIYQTPRYLVIGTGKKITLECSQTMGHDKMYWYQQDPGMELHLIHYSYGVNSTEKGDLSSESTVSRIRTEHFPLTLESARPSHTSQYLCASSGLTTSSDTQYFGPGTRLTVL.

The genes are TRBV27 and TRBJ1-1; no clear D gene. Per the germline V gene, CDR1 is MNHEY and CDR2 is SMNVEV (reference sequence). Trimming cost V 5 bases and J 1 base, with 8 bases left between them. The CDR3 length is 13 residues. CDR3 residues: CASSMAGNTEAFF. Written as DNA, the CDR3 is TGTGCCAGCAGTATGGCTGGGAACACTGAAGCTTTCTTT.

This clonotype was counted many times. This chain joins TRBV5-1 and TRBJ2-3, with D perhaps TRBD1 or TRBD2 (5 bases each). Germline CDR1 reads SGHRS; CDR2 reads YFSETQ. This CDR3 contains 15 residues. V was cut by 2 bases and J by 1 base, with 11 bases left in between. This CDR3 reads CASSFGQGGTDTQYF. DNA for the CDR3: TGCGCCAGCAGCTTCGGGCAGGGAGGCACAGATACGCAGTATTTT.

The CDR3, as DNA: TGTGCCAGTAGTACCCCATCTGGTACGACACGTTATTCACCCCTCCACTTT. Residues: CASSTPSGTTRYSPLHF. This rearrangement joins TRBV19 to TRBJ1-6; no firm D call. V dropped 4 bases and J dropped 8 bases, with 21 bases sitting between them. This CDR3 region has 17 residues. Per germline, CDR1 LNHDA and CDR2 SQIVND (reference sequence).

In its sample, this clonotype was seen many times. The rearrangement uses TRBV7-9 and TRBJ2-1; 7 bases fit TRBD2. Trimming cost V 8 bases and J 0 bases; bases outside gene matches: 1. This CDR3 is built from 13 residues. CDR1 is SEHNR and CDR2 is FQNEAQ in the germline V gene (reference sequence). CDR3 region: CASRGDSYNEQFF. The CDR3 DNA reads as TGTGCCAGCCGGGGGGACTCCTACAATGAGCAGTTCTTC. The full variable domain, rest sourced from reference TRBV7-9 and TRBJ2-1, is DTGVSQNPRHKITKRGQNVTFRCDPISEHNRLYWYRQTLGQGPEFLTYFQNEAQLEKSRLLSDRFSAERPKGSFSTLEIQRTEQGDSAMYLCASRGDSYNEQFFGPGTRLTVL.

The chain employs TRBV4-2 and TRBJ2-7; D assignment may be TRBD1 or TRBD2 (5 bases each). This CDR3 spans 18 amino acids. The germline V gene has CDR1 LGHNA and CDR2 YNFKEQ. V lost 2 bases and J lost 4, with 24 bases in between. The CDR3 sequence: CASSQHTGTGTGRYEQYF. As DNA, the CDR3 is TGTGCCAGCAGCCAACACACCGGGACGGGGACGGGCAGATACGAGCAGTACTTC.

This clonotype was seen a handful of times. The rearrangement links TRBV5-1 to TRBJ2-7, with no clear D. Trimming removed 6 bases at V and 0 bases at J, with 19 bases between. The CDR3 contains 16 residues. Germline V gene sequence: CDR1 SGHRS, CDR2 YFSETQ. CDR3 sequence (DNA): TGCGCCAGCATGGAAAGTGAGGACCGGATCTCCTACGAGCAGTACGTC. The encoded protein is CASMESEDRISYEQYV.

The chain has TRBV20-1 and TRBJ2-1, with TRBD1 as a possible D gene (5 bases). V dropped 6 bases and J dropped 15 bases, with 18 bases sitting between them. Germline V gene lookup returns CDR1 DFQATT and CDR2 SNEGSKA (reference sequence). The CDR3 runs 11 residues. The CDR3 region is CSALLPPGWFF. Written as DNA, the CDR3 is TGCAGTGCCTTGTTACCCCCAGGGTGGTTCTTC.

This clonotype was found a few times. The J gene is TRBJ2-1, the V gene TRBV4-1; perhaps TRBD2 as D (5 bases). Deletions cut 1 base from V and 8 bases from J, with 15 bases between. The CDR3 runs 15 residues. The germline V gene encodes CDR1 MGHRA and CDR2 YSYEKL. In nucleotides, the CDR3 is TGCGCCAGCAGCCAAGTGGGTGCGGGTTGGTATGAGCAGTTCTTC. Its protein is CASSQVGAGWYEQFF.